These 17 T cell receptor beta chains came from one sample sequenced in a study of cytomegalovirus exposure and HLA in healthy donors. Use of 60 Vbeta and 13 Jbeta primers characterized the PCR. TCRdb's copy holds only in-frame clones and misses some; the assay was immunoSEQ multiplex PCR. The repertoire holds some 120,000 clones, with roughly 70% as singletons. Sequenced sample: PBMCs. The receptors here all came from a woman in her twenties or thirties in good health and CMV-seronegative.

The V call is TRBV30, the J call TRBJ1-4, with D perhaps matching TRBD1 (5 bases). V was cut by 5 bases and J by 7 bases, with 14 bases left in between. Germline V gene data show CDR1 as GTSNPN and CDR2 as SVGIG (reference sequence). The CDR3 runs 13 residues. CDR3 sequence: CAWARVVGEKLFF. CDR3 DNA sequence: TGTGCCTGGGCCAGGGTGGTAGGTGAAAAACTGTTTTTT.

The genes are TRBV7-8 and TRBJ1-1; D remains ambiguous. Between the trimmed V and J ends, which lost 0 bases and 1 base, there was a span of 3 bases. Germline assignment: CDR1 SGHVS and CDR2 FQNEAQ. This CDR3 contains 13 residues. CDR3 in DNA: TGTGCCAGCAGCTTAGCCCAGAACACTGAAGCTTTCTTT. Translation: CASSLAQNTEAFF.

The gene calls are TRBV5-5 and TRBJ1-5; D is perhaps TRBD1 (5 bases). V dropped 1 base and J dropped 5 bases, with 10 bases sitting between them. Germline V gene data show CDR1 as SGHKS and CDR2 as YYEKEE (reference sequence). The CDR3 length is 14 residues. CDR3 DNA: TGTGCCAGCAGCTTGAATGGGGCGTATCAGCCCCAGCATTTT. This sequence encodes CASSLNGAYQPQHF.

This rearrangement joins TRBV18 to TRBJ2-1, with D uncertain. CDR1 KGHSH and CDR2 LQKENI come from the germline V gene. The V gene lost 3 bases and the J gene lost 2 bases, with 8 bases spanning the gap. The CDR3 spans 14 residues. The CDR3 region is CASSPLKAYNEQFF. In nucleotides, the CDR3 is TGTGCCAGCTCACCCCTAAAAGCCTACAATGAGCAGTTCTTC.

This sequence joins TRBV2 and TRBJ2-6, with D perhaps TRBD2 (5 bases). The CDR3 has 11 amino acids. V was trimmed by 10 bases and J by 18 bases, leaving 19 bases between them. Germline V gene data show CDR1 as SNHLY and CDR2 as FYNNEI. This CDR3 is CATDSGVFATF. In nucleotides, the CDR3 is TGTGCCACCGACTCCGGGGTATTCGCGACTTTC.

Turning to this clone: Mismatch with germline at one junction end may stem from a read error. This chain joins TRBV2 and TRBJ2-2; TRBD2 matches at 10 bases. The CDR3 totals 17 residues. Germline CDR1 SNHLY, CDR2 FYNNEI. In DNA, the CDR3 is TGTGCCGGCAGCCAAGCGGGAGGGCCGGGGTTGACCGGGGAGCTGTTTTTT. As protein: CAGSQAGGPGLTGELFF.

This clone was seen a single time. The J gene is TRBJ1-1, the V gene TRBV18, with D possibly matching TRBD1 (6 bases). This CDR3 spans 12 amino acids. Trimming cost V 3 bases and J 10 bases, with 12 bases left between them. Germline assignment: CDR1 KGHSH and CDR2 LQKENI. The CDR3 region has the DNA TGTGCCAGCTCACCCTCAGGGGACGTAGCTTTCTTT. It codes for CASSPSGDVAFF.

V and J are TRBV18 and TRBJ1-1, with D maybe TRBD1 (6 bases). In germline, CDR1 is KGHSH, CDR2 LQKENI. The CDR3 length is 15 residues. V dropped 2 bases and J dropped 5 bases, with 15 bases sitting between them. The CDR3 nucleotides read TGTGCCAGCTCACCAGGAGAGGCAGGGGAGACTGAAGCTTTCTTT. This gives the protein CASSPGEAGETEAFF.

The CDR3 region is CASGGQGSNEQFF. CDR3 bases: TGCGCCAGCGGGGGACAGGGCTCCAATGAGCAGTTCTTC. The V and J genes are TRBV5-1 and TRBJ2-1; TRBD1 agrees at 9 bases. CDR1 and CDR2 from the germline V gene are SGHRS and YFSETQ. The junction had 5 bases not matched to a gene; V was cut back by 7 bases and J by 6 bases. The CDR3 contains 13 residues.

The CDR3 DNA follows: TGTGCCGCCAGCTATACAGGGGGATACTACGAGCAGTACTTC. It codes for CAASYTGGYYEQYF. The chain has TRBV6-5 and TRBJ2-7; TRBD1 matches 8 bases. Germline CDR1 is MNHEY and CDR2 is SVGAGI. Trimming cost V 11 bases and J 3 bases; bases outside gene matches: 12. The CDR3 sequence is 14 residues long.

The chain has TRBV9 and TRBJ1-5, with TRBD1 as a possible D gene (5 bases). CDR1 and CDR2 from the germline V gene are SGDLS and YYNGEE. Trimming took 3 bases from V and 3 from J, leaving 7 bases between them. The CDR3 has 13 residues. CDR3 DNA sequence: TGTGCCAGCAGCGAGGGGTACAATCAGCCCCAGCATTTT. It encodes CASSEGYNQPQHF.

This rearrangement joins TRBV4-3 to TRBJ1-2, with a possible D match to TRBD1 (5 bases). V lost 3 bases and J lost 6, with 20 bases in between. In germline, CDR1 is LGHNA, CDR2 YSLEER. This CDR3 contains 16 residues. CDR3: CASSHYRTSAFDGYTF. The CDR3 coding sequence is TGCGCCAGCAGCCATTACCGGACATCGGCATTTGATGGCTACACCTTC.

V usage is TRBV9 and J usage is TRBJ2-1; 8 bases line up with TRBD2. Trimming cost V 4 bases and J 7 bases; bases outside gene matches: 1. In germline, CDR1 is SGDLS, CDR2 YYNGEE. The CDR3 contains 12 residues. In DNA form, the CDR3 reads TGTGCCAGCAGCCGGGGGGGGAATGAGCAGTTCTTC. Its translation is CASSRGGNEQFF.

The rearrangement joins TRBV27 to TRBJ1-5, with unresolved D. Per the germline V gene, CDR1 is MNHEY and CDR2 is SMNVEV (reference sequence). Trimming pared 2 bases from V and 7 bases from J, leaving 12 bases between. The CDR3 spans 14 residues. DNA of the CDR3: TGTGCCAGCAGTTTAGGAGGGCAAGACCAGCCCCAGCATTTT. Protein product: CASSLGGQDQPQHF.

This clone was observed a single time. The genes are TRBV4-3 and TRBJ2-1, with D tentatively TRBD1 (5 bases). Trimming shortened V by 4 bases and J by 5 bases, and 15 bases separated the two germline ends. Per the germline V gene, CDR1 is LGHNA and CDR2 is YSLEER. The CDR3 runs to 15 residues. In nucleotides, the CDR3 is TGCGCCAGCAGCCTGTGGGGCAGGGAAAACAATGAGCAGTTCTTC. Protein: CASSLWGRENNEQFF.

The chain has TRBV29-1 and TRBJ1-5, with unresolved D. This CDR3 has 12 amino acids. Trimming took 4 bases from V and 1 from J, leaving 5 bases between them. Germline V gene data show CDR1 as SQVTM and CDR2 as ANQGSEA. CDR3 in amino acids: CSVGGSNQPQHF. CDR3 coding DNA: TGCAGCGTTGGAGGGAGCAATCAGCCCCAGCATTTT.

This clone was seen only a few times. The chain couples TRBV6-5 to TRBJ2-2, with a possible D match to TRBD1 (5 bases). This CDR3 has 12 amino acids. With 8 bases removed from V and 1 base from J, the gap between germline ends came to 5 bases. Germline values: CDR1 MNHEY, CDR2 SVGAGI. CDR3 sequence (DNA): TGTGCCAGCCAGGGGAACACCGGGGAGCTGTTTTTT. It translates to CASQGNTGELFF.